The 12 T cell receptor beta chains presented below share a single source sample, sequenced in a study of T-cell memory formation after mild COVID-19. In TCRdb, the 5' RACE reads were re-called with MiXCR into one record per CDR3 protein. This sample carries 300,000 to 350,000 distinct CDR3 sequences, approximately 19% of them seen once, and the ten largest clones take approximately 21%. Input material: PBMCs or a T cell subset sorted from them (not recorded which). The receptor source for this set is a young man who had mild COVID-19 (a few samples of this study predate the infection). Cell type and time point are not known.

This clonotype was observed a handful of times. The chain employs TRBV15 and TRBJ2-3; unclear D gene. Germline V gene lookup returns CDR1 LNHNV and CDR2 YYDKDF (reference sequence). V dropped 5 bases and J dropped 4 bases, with 4 bases sitting between them. The CDR3 is 11 residues long. The CDR3 DNA reads TGTGCCACCAGCCGCTCAGATACGCAGTATTTT. It specifies CATSRSDTQYF.

This clonotype was picked up a small number of times. The gene calls are TRBV5-5 and TRBJ2-3; D is perhaps TRBD1 (6 bases). V was clipped by 3 bases and J by 1 base, with 15 bases between them. The germline V gene encodes CDR1 SGHKS and CDR2 YYEKEE (reference sequence). The CDR3 is made up of 16 amino acids. CDR3 in amino acids: CASSSVGPGGTDTQYF. The DNA of the CDR3 is TGTGCCAGCAGCTCTGTGGGGCCAGGGGGCACAGATACGCAGTATTTT.

The genes are TRBV7-2 and TRBJ2-4; TRBD2 matches 10 bases. In germline, CDR1 is SGHTA, CDR2 FQGNSA. The J segment lost 5 bases and the V segment lost 2 bases, leaving 3 bases of the junction unmatched. This CDR3 region has 15 residues. The CDR3 loop is CASSLTSGVQNIQYF. The CDR3 coding sequence is TGTGCCAGCAGCTTAACTAGCGGGGTCCAAAACATTCAGTACTTC.

CDR3 loop: CASSLEREGEAFF. CDR3 nucleotide sequence: TGTGCCAGCAGCTTAGAACGAGAGGGTGAAGCTTTCTTT. This chain connects TRBV7-2 to TRBJ1-1; unclear D gene. The CDR3 contains 13 residues. The V end lost 1 base, the J end lost 7 bases, and 10 bases lay between the germline ends. Germline-derived CDR1 and CDR2 are SGHTA and FQGNSA. Drawing the rest from reference TRBV7-2 and TRBJ1-1, the complete variable domain is GAGVSQSPSNKVTEKGKDVELRCDPISGHTALYWYRQSLGQGLEFLIYFQGNSAPDKSGLPSDRFSAERTGGSVSTLTIQRTQQEDSAVYLCASSLEREGEAFFGQGTRLTVV.

This clonotype was detected a few times. This rearrangement joins TRBV6-2 or TRBV6-3 to TRBJ2-7; D is unresolved. CDR1 MNHEY and CDR2 SVGEGT come from the germline V gene. The CDR3 loop spans 13 amino acids. The germline V and J ends were trimmed by 6 bases and 3 bases, with 12 bases remaining between them. This CDR3 reads CASSYQAHYEQYF. In DNA form, the CDR3 reads TGTGCCAGCAGCTACCAGGCCCACTACGAGCAGTACTTC.

The chain carries TRBV5-4 and TRBJ2-5; TRBD2 aligns across 7 bases. J gave up 5 bases and V 2 bases, and 9 bases lay outside the gene matches. The CDR3 runs 15 residues. Looked up from germline, CDR1 is SGHNT and CDR2 is YYREEE (reference sequence). CDR3 residues: CASSFGRGSLETQYF. For the CDR3, the DNA is TGTGCCAGCAGCTTCGGGCGGGGGTCTCTCGAGACCCAGTACTTC. The full variable domain, its missing parts supplied by reference TRBV5-4 and TRBJ2-5, is ETGVTQSPTHLIKTRGQQVTLRCSSQSGHNTVSWYQQALGQGPQFIFQYYREEENGRGNFPPRFSGLQFPNYSSELNVNALELDDSALYLCASSFGRGSLETQYFGPGTRLLVL.

The gene calls are TRBV5-1 and TRBJ2-3; 7 bases fit TRBD1. Germline CDR1 is SGHRS and CDR2 is YFSETQ. The junction had 4 bases not matched to a gene; V was cut back by 0 bases and J by 0 bases. The CDR3 totals 16 residues. The CDR3 bases are TGCGCCAGCAGCTTGGCAGACAGGGCTAGCACAGATACGCAGTATTTT. Protein: CASSLADRASTDTQYF.

This clonotype was recorded a few times. In DNA, the CDR3 is TGCAGCGTAGACAGGGGGCAGAACACTGAAGCTTTCTTT. It translates to CSVDRGQNTEAFF. This sequence joins TRBV29-1 and TRBJ1-1; 10 positions agree with TRBD1. Germline V gene data show CDR1 as SQVTM and CDR2 as ANQGSEA. V shed 6 bases and J 1 base; nucleotides not matched to a gene: 2. The CDR3 runs to 13 residues. Variable domain in full (rest from reference TRBV29-1 and TRBJ1-1): SAVISQKPSRDICQRGTSLTIQCQVDSQVTMMFWYRQQPGQSLTLIATANQGSEATYESGFVIDKFPISRPNLTFSTLTVSNMSPEDSSIYLCSVDRGQNTEAFFGQGTRLTVV.

This clonotype was observed at least ten times. The rearrangement joins TRBV11-2 to TRBJ2-2; the D gene is possibly TRBD2 (6 bases). The CDR3 totals 15 residues. Between the trimmed V and J ends, which lost 1 base and 7 bases, there was a span of 13 bases. In germline, CDR1 is SGHAT, CDR2 FQNNGV. CDR3 protein: CASSLAPTSFGELFF. The CDR3 DNA is TGTGCCAGCAGCTTAGCCCCCACTAGCTTCGGGGAGCTGTTTTTT.

The CDR3 DNA sequence: TGTGCCAGCAGTTATGGGACAGGGGGTCACGAGCAGTACTTC. It encodes CASSYGTGGHEQYF. V and J are TRBV6-5 and TRBJ2-7; 11 bases are a match to TRBD1. The CDR3 extends over 14 amino acids. The V gene's germline CDR1 is MNHEY and CDR2 SVGAGI. J gave up 5 bases and V 3 bases, and 3 bases lay outside the gene matches.

The chain has TRBV7-2 and TRBJ2-3; D remains unclear. CDR1 and CDR2 (germline): SGHTA, FQGNSA. Trimming shortened V by 6 bases and J by 4 bases, and 17 bases separated the two germline ends. This CDR3 has 15 amino acids. The CDR3 reads CASSPGPRSPDTQYF. The DNA of the CDR3 is TGTGCCAGCAGTCCCGGGCCCCGGTCTCCAGATACGCAGTATTTT. Together with reference TRBV7-2 and TRBJ2-3, the CDR3 gives the full variable domain: GAGVSQSPSNKVTEKGKDVELRCDPISGHTALYWYRQSLGQGLEFLIYFQGNSAPDKSGLPSDRFSAERTGGSVSTLTIQRTQQEDSAVYLCASSPGPRSPDTQYFGPGTRLTVL.

V usage is TRBV9 and J usage is TRBJ2-3; D is possibly TRBD2 (6 bases). V was pared by 2 bases and J by 5 bases, with 15 bases between. Germline CDR1 SGDLS, CDR2 YYNGEE. This CDR3 is 15 amino acids long. The CDR3 region is CASSVTSLPGDTQYF. Written as DNA, the CDR3 is TGTGCCAGCAGCGTTACTAGCCTCCCCGGAGATACGCAGTATTTT.